These 19 T cell receptor beta chains were all obtained from the same sample, sequenced in a study of blood T cell repertoires in COVID-19. This table comes from immunoSEQ multiplex PCR, and its TCRdb copy is limited to in-frame clones, with some not included. The table has tens of thousands of clones, over 65% seen once. Material: peripheral blood. Receptors originate from a woman in her sixties with acute or convalescent COVID-19.

This chain joins TRBV10-2 and TRBJ1-1, with a weak D call TRBD1 (6 bases). CDR3 length: 13 amino acids. In germline, CDR1 is WSHSY, CDR2 SAAADI. The ends were cut back, 3 bases at V and 6 bases at J, with 11 bases in the middle. The CDR3 DNA reads as TGCGCCAGCAGTGACAGGGGTTTGTCTGAAGCTTTCTTT. Its protein is CASSDRGLSEAFF.

The rearrangement joins TRBV24-1 to TRBJ2-3, with 9 bases lining up with TRBD2. Germline V gene data show CDR1 as KGHDR and CDR2 as SFDVKD. J lost 8 bases, V lost 4 bases, and 18 bases had no gene match. The CDR3 is 18 amino acids. As DNA, the CDR3 is TGTGCCACCAGTGACCCACTGACTAGCGGAAGACGAGTGGCTACGCAGTATTTT. Its translation is CATSDPLTSGRRVATQYF.

The rearrangement joins TRBV3-1 (or the pseudogene TRBV3-2) to TRBJ1-3; D remains ambiguous. Per germline, CDR1 LGHDT and CDR2 YNNKEL (reference sequence). The V gene lost 0 bases and the J gene lost 0 bases, with 12 bases spanning the gap. The CDR3 covers 17 residues. This chain's CDR3 is CASSQDITVISGNTIYF. Here the CDR3 DNA reads TGTGCCAGCAGCCAAGATATAACAGTTATCTCTGGAAACACCATATATTTT.

V usage is TRBV19 and J usage is TRBJ1-3; a weak D match, TRBD1 (6 bases). Germline CDR1 reads LNHDA; CDR2 reads SQIVND (reference sequence). The V end was cut by 3 bases, the J end by 4 bases, with 13 bases between. CDR3 length: 15 residues. CDR3 amino acids: CASSMYREGGNTIYF. For the CDR3, the DNA is TGTGCCAGTAGTATGTACAGGGAAGGCGGAAACACCATATATTTT. Full variable domain (missing parts from reference TRBV19 and TRBJ1-3): DGGITQSPKYLFRKEGQNVTLSCEQNLNHDAMYWYRQDPGQGLRLIYYSQIVNDFQKGDIAEGYSVSREKKESFPLTVTSAQKNPTAFYLCASSMYREGGNTIYFGEGSWLTVV.

The rearrangement joins TRBV28 to TRBJ2-7; maybe TRBD2 (6 bases). V lost 4 bases, J lost 3 bases, and 25 bases lay in between. Germline-derived CDR1 and CDR2 are MDHEN and SYDVKM. The CDR3 extends over 18 amino acids. CDR3 bases: TGTGCCAGCAGTTCACAGTTTTCTCGGGGGTCCGCAGGCTACGAGCAGTACTTC. Residues: CASSSQFSRGSAGYEQYF.

The chain employs TRBV19 and TRBJ2-1; the match to TRBD2 covers 7 bases. Germline V gene sequence: CDR1 LNHDA, CDR2 SQIVND (reference sequence). CDR3 length equals 16 residues. Trimming at V came to 5 bases and at J to 6 bases, leaving 13 bases not matched to a gene. CDR3 sequence reads: CASSDRIPGTINEQFF. CDR3 sequence (DNA): TGTGCCAGTAGTGACCGAATTCCCGGGACTATCAATGAGCAGTTCTTC.

The chain links TRBV6-5 to TRBJ2-5; 9 positions agree with TRBD2. The V gene's germline CDR1 is MNHEY and CDR2 SVGAGI. V shed 2 bases, J shed 3 bases, and the junction held 4 bases outside the gene matches. The CDR3 spans 15 residues. The CDR3 DNA sequence: TGTGCCAGCAGTTACCAGCGGGGGGAAAAAGAGACCCAGTACTTC. It codes for CASSYQRGEKETQYF.

The V call is TRBV6-5, the J call TRBJ2-1; 7 positions agree with TRBD2. The V gene's germline CDR1 is MNHEY and CDR2 SVGAGI. Unmatched junction bases numbered 8, after V lost 2 bases and J lost 7 bases. This CDR3 contains 15 residues. The DNA of the CDR3 is TGTGCCAGCAGTTACCGGGGGAGGGCGCTTAATGAGCAGTTCTTC. This gives the protein CASSYRGRALNEQFF.

A few counts support this clone. The chain carries TRBV7-9 and TRBJ1-2, with D perhaps TRBD1 (6 bases). Trimming pared 2 bases from V and 6 bases from J, leaving 16 bases between. The CDR3 has 15 amino acids. In germline, CDR1 is SEHNR, CDR2 FQNEAQ (reference sequence). CDR3 DNA: TGTGCCAGCAGCTTAAACCAGGGGCCTACTGATGGCTACACCTTC. Amino acid sequence: CASSLNQGPTDGYTF.

The J gene is TRBJ1-2, the V gene TRBV5-1, with 7 bases aligning to TRBD1. The V and J ends lost 1 base and 4 bases, in that order; junction bases with no gene match: 1. Germline lookup yields CDR1 SGHRS and CDR2 YFSETQ. The CDR3 spans 13 residues. The CDR3 sequence: CASSLTGAYGYTF. In DNA form, the CDR3 reads TGCGCCAGCAGCTTGACAGGGGCCTATGGCTACACCTTC.

V and J are TRBV4-1 and TRBJ1-1, with D perhaps matching TRBD1 (6 bases). The CDR3 loop spans 12 amino acids. The V and J ends lost 8 bases and 1 base respectively, with 8 bases between them. Germline V gene lookup returns CDR1 MGHRA and CDR2 YSYEKL. CDR3 sequence: CASGQSNTEAFF. The CDR3 bases are TGCGCCAGCGGACAGTCGAACACTGAAGCTTTCTTT.

The chain joins TRBV29-1 to TRBJ2-5; D gene ambiguous. This CDR3 contains 13 residues. V shed 1 base and J shed 4 bases, with 10 bases lying between them. Germline loops: CDR1 SQVTM, CDR2 ANQGSEA. The CDR3 protein is CSVEVAAGETQYF. CDR3 nucleotides: TGCAGCGTTGAAGTGGCAGCAGGAGAGACCCAGTACTTC.

The chain joins TRBV19 to TRBJ2-3, with a possible D match to TRBD1 (5 bases). V lost 7 bases to trimming and J lost 4 bases, with 15 bases between them. The CDR3 has 14 amino acids. Looked up from germline, CDR1 is LNHDA and CDR2 is SQIVND (reference sequence). The CDR3 DNA sequence: TGTGCCAGTACCCTAGGACACGGCTCAGATACGCAGTATTTT. Its protein product is CASTLGHGSDTQYF.

The chain employs TRBV6-5 and TRBJ2-1, with no clear D. The CDR3 is 16 residues long. V was shortened by 4 bases and J by 2 bases, with 15 bases between the two germline ends. The germline CDR1 and CDR2 sequences are MNHEY and SVGAGI. The CDR3 spells CASSSPTRRTYNEQFF. In DNA form, the CDR3 reads TGTGCCAGCAGTTCCCCGACGAGGCGAACCTACAATGAGCAGTTCTTC.

The V gene is TRBV7-2, the J gene TRBJ1-6; tentatively, D is TRBD1 (6 bases). V was clipped by 2 bases and J by 7 bases, with 12 bases between them. CDR3 size: 15 residues. The germline gives CDR1 SGHTA, CDR2 FQGNSA. The DNA for the CDR3 is TGTGCCAGCAGCTTATTAGGGCAGGGGAATTCACCCCTCCACTTT. Translating it yields CASSLLGQGNSPLHF.

The J gene is TRBJ2-7, the V gene TRBV5-4; 7 bases agree with TRBD1. This CDR3 region has 13 residues. V was pared by 3 bases and J by 1 base, with 1 base of the junction left unmatched. CDR1 and CDR2 from the germline V gene are SGHNT and YYREEE (reference sequence). CDR3 sequence (DNA): TGTGCCAGCAGCTCGACAGGGTCCTACGAGCAGTACTTC. This codes for CASSSTGSYEQYF.

J is TRBJ1-1 and V is TRBV4-1; D call uncertain. The V and J ends lost 0 bases and 8 bases respectively, with 13 bases between them. CDR1 and CDR2 (germline): MGHRA, YSYEKL. The CDR3 consists of 14 residues. Written as DNA, the CDR3 is TGCGCCAGCAGCCAAGATGGGCTCCCGGGGGAAGCTTTCTTT. Its translation: CASSQDGLPGEAFF.

The chain is built from TRBV9 and TRBJ1-3; TRBD1 might be the D (5 bases). Trimming left V 2 bases short and J 0 bases short, with 12 bases between. Germline loops: CDR1 SGDLS, CDR2 YYNGEE. This CDR3 has 16 residues. The CDR3 here is CASSVVGASSGNTIYF. The CDR3 DNA reads TGTGCCAGCAGCGTCGTAGGGGCCAGCTCTGGAAACACCATATATTTT.

This clone was observed once. The genes are TRBV15 and TRBJ1-1, with D maybe TRBD1 (5 bases). CDR3 length: 15 residues. The germline CDR1 and CDR2 sequences are LNHNV and YYDKDF (reference sequence). The V end was cut by 0 bases, the J end by 2 bases, with 10 bases between. CDR3 nucleotides: TGTGCCACCAGCAGAGACAGGGCACGAAACACTGAAGCTTTCTTT. This codes for CATSRDRARNTEAFF.